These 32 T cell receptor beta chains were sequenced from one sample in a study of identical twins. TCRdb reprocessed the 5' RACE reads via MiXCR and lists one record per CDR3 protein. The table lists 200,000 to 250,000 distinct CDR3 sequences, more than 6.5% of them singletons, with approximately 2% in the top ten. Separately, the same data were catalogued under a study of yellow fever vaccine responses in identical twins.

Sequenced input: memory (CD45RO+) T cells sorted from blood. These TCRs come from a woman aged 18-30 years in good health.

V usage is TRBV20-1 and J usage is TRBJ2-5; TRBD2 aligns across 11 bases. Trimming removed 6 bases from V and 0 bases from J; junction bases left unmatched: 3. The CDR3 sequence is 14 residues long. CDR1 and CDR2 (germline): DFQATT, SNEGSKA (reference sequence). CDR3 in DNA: TGCAGTGCAGCTAGCGGGGGGTACCAAGAGACCCAGTACTTC. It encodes CSAASGGYQETQYF.

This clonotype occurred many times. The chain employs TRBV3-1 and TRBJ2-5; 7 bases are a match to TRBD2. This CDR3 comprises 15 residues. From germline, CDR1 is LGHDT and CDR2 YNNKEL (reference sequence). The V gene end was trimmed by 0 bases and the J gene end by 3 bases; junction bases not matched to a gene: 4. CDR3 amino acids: CASSQDTGGKETQYF. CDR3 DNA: TGTGCCAGCAGCCAAGATACGGGGGGAAAAGAGACCCAGTACTTC.

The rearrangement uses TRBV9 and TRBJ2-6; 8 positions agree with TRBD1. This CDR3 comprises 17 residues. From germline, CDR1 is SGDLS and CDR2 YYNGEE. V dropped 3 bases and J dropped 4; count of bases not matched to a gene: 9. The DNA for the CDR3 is TGTGCCAGCAGCGGTCCCGGGACAGGATCCGGGGCCAACGTCCTGACTTTC. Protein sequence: CASSGPGTGSGANVLTF.

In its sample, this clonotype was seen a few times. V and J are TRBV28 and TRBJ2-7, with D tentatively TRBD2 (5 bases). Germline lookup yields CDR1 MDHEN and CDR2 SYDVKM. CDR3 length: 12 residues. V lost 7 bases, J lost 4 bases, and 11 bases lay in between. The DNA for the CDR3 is TGTGCCAGCATTGGGAGCCCGTACGAGCAGTACTTC. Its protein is CASIGSPYEQYF.

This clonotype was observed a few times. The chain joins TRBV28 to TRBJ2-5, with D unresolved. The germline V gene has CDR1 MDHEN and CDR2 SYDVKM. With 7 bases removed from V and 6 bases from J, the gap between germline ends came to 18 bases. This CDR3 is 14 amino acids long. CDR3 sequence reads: CASIPRHVPKTQYF. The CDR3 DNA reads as TGTGCCAGCATCCCTCGGCACGTCCCCAAGACCCAGTACTTC.

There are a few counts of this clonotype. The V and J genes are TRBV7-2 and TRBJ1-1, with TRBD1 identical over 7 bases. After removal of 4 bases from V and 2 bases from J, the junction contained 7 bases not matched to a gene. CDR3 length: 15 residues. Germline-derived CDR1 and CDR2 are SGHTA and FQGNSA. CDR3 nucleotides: TGTGCCAGCAGCTCTGTCGACAGGGTCAACACTGAAGCTTTCTTT. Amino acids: CASSSVDRVNTEAFF.

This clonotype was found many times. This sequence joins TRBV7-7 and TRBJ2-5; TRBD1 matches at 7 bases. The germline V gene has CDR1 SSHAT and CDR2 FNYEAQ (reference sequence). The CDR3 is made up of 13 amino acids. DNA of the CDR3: TGTGCTAGTAGCAGGGACAGACAAGAGACCCAGTACTTC. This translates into CASSRDRQETQYF.

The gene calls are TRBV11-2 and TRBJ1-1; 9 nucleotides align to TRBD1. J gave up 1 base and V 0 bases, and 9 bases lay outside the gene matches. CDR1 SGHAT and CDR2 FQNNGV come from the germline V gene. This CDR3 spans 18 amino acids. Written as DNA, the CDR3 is TGTGCCAGCAGCTTAGACACATCGACAGGGGGATCGAACACTGAAGCTTTCTTT. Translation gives CASSLDTSTGGSNTEAFF. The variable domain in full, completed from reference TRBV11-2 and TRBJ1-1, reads EAGVAQSPRYKIIEKRQSVAFWCNPISGHATLYWYQQILGQGPKLLIQFQNNGVVDDSQLPKDRFSAERLKGVDSTLKIQPAKLEDSAVYLCASSLDTSTGGSNTEAFFGQGTRLTVV.

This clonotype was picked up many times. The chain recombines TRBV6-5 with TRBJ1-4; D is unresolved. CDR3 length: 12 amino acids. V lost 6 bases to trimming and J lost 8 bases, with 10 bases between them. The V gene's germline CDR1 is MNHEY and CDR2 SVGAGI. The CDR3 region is CASSSKGEKLFF. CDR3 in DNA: TGTGCCAGCAGCTCCAAGGGAGAAAAACTGTTTTTT.

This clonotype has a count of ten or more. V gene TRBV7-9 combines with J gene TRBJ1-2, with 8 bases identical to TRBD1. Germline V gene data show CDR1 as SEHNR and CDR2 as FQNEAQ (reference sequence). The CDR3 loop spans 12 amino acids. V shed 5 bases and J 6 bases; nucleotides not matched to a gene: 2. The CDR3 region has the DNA TGTGCCAGCAGCCGGACAGGGAATGGCTACACCTTC. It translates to CASSRTGNGYTF. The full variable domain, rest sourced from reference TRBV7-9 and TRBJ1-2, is DTGVSQNPRHKITKRGQNVTFRCDPISEHNRLYWYRQTLGQGPEFLTYFQNEAQLEKSRLLSDRFSAERPKGSFSTLEIQRTEQGDSAMYLCASSRTGNGYTFGSGTRLTVV.

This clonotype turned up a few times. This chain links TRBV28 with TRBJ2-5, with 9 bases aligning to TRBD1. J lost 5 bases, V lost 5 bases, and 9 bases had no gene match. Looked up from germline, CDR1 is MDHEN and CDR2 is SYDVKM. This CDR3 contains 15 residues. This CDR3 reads CASSPPGQGWETQYF. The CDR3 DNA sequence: TGTGCCAGCAGTCCCCCGGGACAGGGTTGGGAGACCCAGTACTTC.

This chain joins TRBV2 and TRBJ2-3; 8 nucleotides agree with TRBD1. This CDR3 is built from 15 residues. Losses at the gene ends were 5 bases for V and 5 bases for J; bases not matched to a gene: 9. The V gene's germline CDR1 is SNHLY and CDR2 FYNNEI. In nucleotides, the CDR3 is TGTGCCAGCAGTTCGACAGGGGACGTCGGAGATACGCAGTATTTT. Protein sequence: CASSSTGDVGDTQYF.

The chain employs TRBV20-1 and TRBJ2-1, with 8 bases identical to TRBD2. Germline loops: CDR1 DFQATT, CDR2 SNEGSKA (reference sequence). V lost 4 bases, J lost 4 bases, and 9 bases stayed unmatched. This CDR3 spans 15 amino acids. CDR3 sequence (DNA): TGCAGTGCTACCATAGCGGGGCTTCCATACAATGAGCAGTTCTTC. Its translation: CSATIAGLPYNEQFF.

CDR3 residues: CATRKSSYNSPLHF. In DNA, the CDR3 is TGTGCCACCAGAAAAAGCTCCTATAATTCACCCCTCCACTTT. The chain has TRBV15 and TRBJ1-6; D is undetermined. The CDR3 has 14 residues. CDR1 is LNHNV and CDR2 is YYDKDF in the germline V gene (reference sequence). The V gene lost 6 bases and the J gene lost 0 bases, with 6 bases spanning the gap.

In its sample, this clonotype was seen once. The CDR3 reads CSAVQVKSYNEQFF. The CDR3 DNA reads as TGCAGTGCTGTACAGGTAAAGTCCTACAATGAGCAGTTCTTC. V gene TRBV20-1 combines with J gene TRBJ2-1; TRBD1 might be the D (5 bases). The CDR3 extends over 14 amino acids. CDR1 and CDR2 from the germline V gene are DFQATT and SNEGSKA (reference sequence). V was cut by 5 bases and J by 1 base, with 12 bases left in between.

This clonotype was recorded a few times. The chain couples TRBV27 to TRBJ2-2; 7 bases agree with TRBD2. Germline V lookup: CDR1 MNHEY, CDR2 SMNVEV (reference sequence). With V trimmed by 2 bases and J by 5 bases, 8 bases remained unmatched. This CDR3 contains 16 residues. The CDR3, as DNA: TGTGCCAGCAGTTTAATGCGGGGGATTGGGACCGGGGAGCTGTTTTTT. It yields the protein CASSLMRGIGTGELFF.

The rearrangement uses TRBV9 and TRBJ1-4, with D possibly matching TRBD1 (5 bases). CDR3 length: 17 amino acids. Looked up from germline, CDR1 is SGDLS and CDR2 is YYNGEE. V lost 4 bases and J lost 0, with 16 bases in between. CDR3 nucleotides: TGTGCCAGCAGCCCATTTGGGGGTATTTCAACTAATGAAAAACTGTTTTTT. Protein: CASSPFGGISTNEKLFF.

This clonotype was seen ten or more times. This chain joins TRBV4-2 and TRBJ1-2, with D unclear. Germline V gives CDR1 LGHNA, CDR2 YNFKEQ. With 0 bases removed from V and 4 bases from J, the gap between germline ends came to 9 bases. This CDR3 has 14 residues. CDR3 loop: CASSQERSFYGYTF. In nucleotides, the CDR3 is TGTGCCAGCAGCCAAGAGCGGAGTTTCTATGGCTACACCTTC.

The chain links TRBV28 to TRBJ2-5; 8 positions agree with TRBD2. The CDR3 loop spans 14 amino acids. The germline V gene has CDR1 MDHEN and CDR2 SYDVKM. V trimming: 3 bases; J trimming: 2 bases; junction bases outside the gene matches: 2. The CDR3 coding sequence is TGTGCCAGCAGTTTGACTAGCGTACAAGAGACCCAGTACTTC. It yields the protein CASSLTSVQETQYF.

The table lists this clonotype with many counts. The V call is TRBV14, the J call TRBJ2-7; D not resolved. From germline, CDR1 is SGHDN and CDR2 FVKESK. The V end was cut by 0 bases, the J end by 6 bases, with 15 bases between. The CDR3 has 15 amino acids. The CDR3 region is CASSQDLTPTTEQYF. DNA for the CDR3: TGTGCCAGCAGCCAAGATCTCACTCCTACTACCGAGCAGTACTTC.

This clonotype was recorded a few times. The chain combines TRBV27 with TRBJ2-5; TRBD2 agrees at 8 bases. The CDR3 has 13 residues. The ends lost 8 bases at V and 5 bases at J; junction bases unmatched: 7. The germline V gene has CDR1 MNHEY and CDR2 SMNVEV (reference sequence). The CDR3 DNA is TGTGCCAGCCGTGCGGGGGGCCGTGAGACCCAGTACTTC. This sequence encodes CASRAGGRETQYF.

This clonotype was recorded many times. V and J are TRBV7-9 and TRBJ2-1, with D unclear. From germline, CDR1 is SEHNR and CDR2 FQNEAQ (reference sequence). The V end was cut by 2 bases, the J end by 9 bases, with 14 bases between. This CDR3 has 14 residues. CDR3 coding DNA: TGTGCCAGCAGCTTAAAGGGATCTATCTCTGAGCAGTTCTTC. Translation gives CASSLKGSISEQFF.

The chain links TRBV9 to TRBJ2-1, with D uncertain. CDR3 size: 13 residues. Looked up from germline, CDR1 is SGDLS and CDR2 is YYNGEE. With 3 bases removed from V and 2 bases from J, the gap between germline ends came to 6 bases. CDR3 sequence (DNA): TGTGCCAGCAGCGGGGGTACCTACAATGAGCAGTTCTTC. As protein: CASSGGTYNEQFF. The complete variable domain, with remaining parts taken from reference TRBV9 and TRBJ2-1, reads DSGVTQTPKHLITATGQRVTLRCSPRSGDLSVYWYQQSLDQGLQFLIQYYNGEERAKGNILERFSAQQFPDLHSELNLSSLELGDSALYFCASSGGTYNEQFFGPGTRLTVL.

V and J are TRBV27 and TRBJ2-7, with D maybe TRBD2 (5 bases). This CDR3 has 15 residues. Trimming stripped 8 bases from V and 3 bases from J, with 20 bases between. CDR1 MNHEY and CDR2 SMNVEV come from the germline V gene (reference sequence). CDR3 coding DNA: TGTGCCAGCGCATTCCGGGGAAGTTTGTACTACGAGCAGTACTTC. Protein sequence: CASAFRGSLYYEQYF.

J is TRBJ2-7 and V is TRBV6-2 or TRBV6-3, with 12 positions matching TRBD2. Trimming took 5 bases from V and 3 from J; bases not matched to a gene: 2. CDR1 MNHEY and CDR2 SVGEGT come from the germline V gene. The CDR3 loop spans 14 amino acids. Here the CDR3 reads CASSEGLAGYEQYF. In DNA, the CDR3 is TGTGCCAGCAGTGAGGGACTAGCGGGCTACGAGCAGTACTTC.

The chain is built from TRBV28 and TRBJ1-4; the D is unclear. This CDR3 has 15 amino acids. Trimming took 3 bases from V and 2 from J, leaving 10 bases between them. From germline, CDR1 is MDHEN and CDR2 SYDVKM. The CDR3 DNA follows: TGTGCCAGCAGTTTTCCGGGAGCGACTAATGAAAAACTGTTTTTT. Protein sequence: CASSFPGATNEKLFF.

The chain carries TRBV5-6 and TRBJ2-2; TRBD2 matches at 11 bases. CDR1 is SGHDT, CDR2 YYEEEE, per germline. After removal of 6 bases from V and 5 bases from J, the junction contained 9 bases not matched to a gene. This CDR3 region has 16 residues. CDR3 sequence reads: CASNALAGGITGELFF. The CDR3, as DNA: TGTGCCAGCAACGCTCTAGCGGGAGGTATTACCGGGGAGCTGTTTTTT.

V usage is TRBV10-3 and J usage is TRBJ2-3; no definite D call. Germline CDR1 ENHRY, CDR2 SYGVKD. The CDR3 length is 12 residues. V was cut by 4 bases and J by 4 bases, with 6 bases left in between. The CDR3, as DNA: TGTGCCATCAGTGTCCGGCCAGATACGCAGTATTTT. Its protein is CAISVRPDTQYF.

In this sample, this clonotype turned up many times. The chain's CDR3 is CSARDRRGNQPQHF. CDR3 bases: TGCAGTGCTAGAGACAGACGGGGGAATCAGCCCCAGCATTTT. The chain joins TRBV20-1 to TRBJ1-5; D is perhaps TRBD1 (5 bases). The CDR3 sequence is 14 residues long. V lost 0 bases to trimming and J lost 4 bases, with 10 bases between them. The V gene's germline CDR1 is DFQATT and CDR2 SNEGSKA (reference sequence).

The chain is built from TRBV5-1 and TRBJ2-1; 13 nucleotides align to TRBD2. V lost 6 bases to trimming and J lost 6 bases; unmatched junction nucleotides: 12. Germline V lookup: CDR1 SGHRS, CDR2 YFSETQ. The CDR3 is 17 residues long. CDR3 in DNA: TGCGCCAGCATGTGGACAGGGGGACTAGCGGGGCGCAATGAGCAGTTCTTC. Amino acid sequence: CASMWTGGLAGRNEQFF.

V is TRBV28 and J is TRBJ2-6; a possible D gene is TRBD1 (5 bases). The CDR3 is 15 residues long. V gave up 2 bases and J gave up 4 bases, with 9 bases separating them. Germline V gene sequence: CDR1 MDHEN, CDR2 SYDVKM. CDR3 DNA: TGTGCCAGCAGTTTAGGCACAGGAGGGGCCAACGTCCTGACTTTC. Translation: CASSLGTGGANVLTF. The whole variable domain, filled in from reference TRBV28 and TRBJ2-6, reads DVKVTQSSRYLVKRTGEKVFLECVQDMDHENMFWYRQDPGLGLRLIYFSYDVKMKEKGDIPEGYSVSREKKERFSLILESASTNQTSMYLCASSLGTGGANVLTFGAGSRLTVL.

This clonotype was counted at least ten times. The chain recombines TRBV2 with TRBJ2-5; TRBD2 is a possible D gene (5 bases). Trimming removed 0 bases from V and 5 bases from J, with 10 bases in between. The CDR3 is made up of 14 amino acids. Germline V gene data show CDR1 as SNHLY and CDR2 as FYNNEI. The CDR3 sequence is CASSEAAGEETQYF. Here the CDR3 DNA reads TGTGCCAGCAGTGAAGCTGCCGGGGAGGAGACCCAGTACTTC.